This T cell receptor (beta chain) is from a study of regulatory T cells in long-lasting Graves disease. At the level of the study: Newly diagnosed Graves' patients had under 3 months of antithyroid drugs.

There are many counts of this clonotype. The time point was: newly diagnosed GD, antithyroid drugs for less than 3 months. After RNA was extracted from PBMCs, the TCR library was made from it. Arm-PCR of CDR3 regions and iRepertoire HTBI primers were the basis on which TCR beta libraries were built. Via MiXCR, TCRdb re-called the multiplex PCR reads, giving one row per CDR3 protein. The sample comprises about 300,000 distinct CDR3 sequences, 15% to 20% of which are singletons, and more than 35% rests with the top ten. Source: peripheral blood mononuclear cells (PBMCs), taken at new diagnosis, from a patient treated with antithyroid drugs. This receptor was identified in a female donor with Graves disease.

The CDR3 spells CASSLDGDGYTF. As DNA, the CDR3 is TGTGCCAGCAGCCTGGACGGAGATGGCTACACCTTC. The genes are TRBV9 and TRBJ1-2; D is uncertain. CDR1 and CDR2 (germline): SGDLS, YYNGEE. The CDR3 length is 12 residues. V was trimmed by 4 bases and J by 6 bases, leaving 10 bases between them.